The 25 T cell receptor beta chains in this list originate from one sample, sequenced in a study of T cell repertoires in cytomegalovirus infection. TCRdb re-called the reads with MiXCR, one entry per CDR3 protein. The sample carries some 800,000 distinct CDR3 sequences, under 35% recorded once. Antigen specificity for these receptors is unknown. Sequencing used cultured CD8+ T cells from PBMCs, obtained from culture after CMV antigen stimulation. These receptors all come from a human donor in good health (CMV status not recorded). Some clones in this sample may be carry-over from other donors' samples.

This clonotype was seen only a few times. V and J are TRBV2 and TRBJ1-1; 7 bases are a match to TRBD1. The CDR3 contains 12 residues. The germline gives CDR1 SNHLY, CDR2 FYNNEI. The V segment lost 7 bases and the J segment 6 bases; nucleotides outside the gene matches: 5. CDR3 residues: CASNTQGSEAFF. In DNA form, the CDR3 reads TGTGCCAGCAACACACAGGGGTCTGAAGCTTTCTTT.

This clonotype appeared many times. CDR3 bases: TGTGCCAGCAGTGGGTACTCAGATACGCAGTATTTT. This sequence encodes CASSGYSDTQYF. This sequence joins TRBV6-1 and TRBJ2-3, with D unclear. The CDR3 spans 12 residues. The V gene lost 4 bases and the J gene lost 4 bases, with 6 bases spanning the gap. Germline V gene sequence: CDR1 MNHNS, CDR2 SASEGT.

In this sample, this clonotype turned up once. J is TRBJ2-3 and V is TRBV20-1; possibly TRBD2 for D (6 bases). Germline CDR1 reads DFQATT; CDR2 reads SNEGSKA (reference sequence). V lost 0 bases, J lost 2 bases, and 9 bases lay in between. The CDR3 has 14 residues. In DNA, the CDR3 is TGCAGTGCTAGAGAACCGGGGGTCACAGATACGCAGTATTTT. This sequence encodes CSAREPGVTDTQYF.

This clonotype showed up just a few times. V and J are TRBV6-8 and TRBJ2-1, with TRBD1 matching over 9 bases. The CDR3 consists of 16 residues. The V segment lost 4 bases and the J segment 6 bases; nucleotides outside the gene matches: 10. CDR1 is MNHGY, CDR2 SAAAGT, per germline. The CDR3 sequence: CASSFPPGQGLNEQFF. The DNA of the CDR3 is TGTGCCAGCAGTTTCCCCCCGGGACAGGGACTCAATGAGCAGTTCTTC.

This clonotype was detected only a few times. This chain links TRBV6-1 with TRBJ1-1; perhaps TRBD1 as D (5 bases). Trimming removed 5 bases at V and 5 bases at J, with 18 bases between. CDR3 length: 15 amino acids. Germline V gives CDR1 MNHNS, CDR2 SASEGT. CDR3 sequence (DNA): TGTGCCAGCAGTTCGCACACCCTCGGGGGAACTGAAGCTTTCTTT. It codes for CASSSHTLGGTEAFF.

This clonotype has a handful of counts. V is TRBV19 and J is TRBJ1-2, with D unclear. V was shortened by 5 bases and J by 8 bases, with 12 bases between the two germline ends. CDR1 and CDR2 from the germline V gene are LNHDA and SQIVND (reference sequence). The CDR3 sequence is 12 residues long. The CDR3 region has the DNA TGTGCCAGTAGTGTGGCAGCAGAAGGCTACACCTTC. Translated, it gives CASSVAAEGYTF.

The chain recombines TRBV20-1 with TRBJ2-2; no clear D gene. Deletions cut 5 bases from V and 7 bases from J, with 5 bases between. The CDR3 is 10 residues long. Germline CDR1 and CDR2: DFQATT and SNEGSKA (reference sequence). The CDR3 loop is CSAGNGELFF. The CDR3 DNA sequence: TGCAGTGCTGGAAACGGGGAGCTGTTTTTT.

This sequence joins TRBV15 and TRBJ2-7; either TRBD1 or TRBD2 may fit D (5 bases each). The CDR3 runs to 16 residues. In germline, CDR1 is LNHNV, CDR2 YYDKDF (reference sequence). Deletions cut 3 bases from V and 3 bases from J, with 18 bases between. The CDR3, as DNA: TGTGCCACCAGCAGCCTATTCGGGACGCCGAACTACGAGCAGTACTTC. Residues: CATSSLFGTPNYEQYF.

This clonotype has a handful of counts. CDR3 in amino acids: CAIITGTAEGYGYTF. The CDR3, as DNA: TGTGCCATCATCACGGGGACAGCCGAGGGCTATGGCTACACCTTC. The V and J genes are TRBV19 and TRBJ1-2, with 7 bases lining up with TRBD1. Per germline, CDR1 LNHDA and CDR2 SQIVND (reference sequence). V was clipped by 10 bases and J by 4 bases; unmatched bases: 15. The CDR3 has 15 amino acids. The entire variable domain, with the rest obtained from reference TRBV19 and TRBJ1-2, is as follows: DGGITQSPKYLFRKEGQNVTLSCEQNLNHDAMYWYRQDPGQGLRLIYYSQIVNDFQKGDIAEGYSVSREKKESFPLTVTSAQKNPTAFYLCAIITGTAEGYGYTFGSGTRLTVV.

CDR3 amino acids: CASSLNGAGNQPQHF. DNA for the CDR3: TGTGCCAGCAGTTTAAACGGGGCTGGCAATCAGCCCCAGCATTTT. The chain links TRBV12-3 or TRBV12-4 to TRBJ1-5, with a weak D call TRBD1 (5 bases). V dropped 2 bases and J dropped 2 bases, with 10 bases sitting between them. This CDR3 has 15 amino acids.

The sample holds a few counts of this clonotype. V is TRBV7-8 and J is TRBJ2-7; D is perhaps TRBD2 (7 bases). The CDR3 runs 14 residues. Looked up from germline, CDR1 is SGHVS and CDR2 is FQNEAQ. Trimming stripped 7 bases from V and 4 bases from J, with 17 bases between. For the CDR3, the DNA is TGTGCCAGCAACTTTGGGGGGGCCTCATACGAGCAGTACGTC. Translating it yields CASNFGGASYEQYV.

The CDR3 DNA reads as TGTGCCAGCAGCTTAGAGCGTGGTTACGAGCAGTACTTC. It is translated as CASSLERGYEQYF. The rearrangement links TRBV11-1 to TRBJ2-7; no definite D call. V dropped 1 base and J dropped 4 bases, with 8 bases sitting between them. The CDR3 has 13 amino acids. The germline CDR1 and CDR2 sequences are SGHAT and FQDESV (reference sequence).

The sample holds many counts of this clonotype. The V gene is TRBV12-3 or TRBV12-4, the J gene TRBJ2-2; D is undetermined. Trimming took 2 bases from V and 5 from J, leaving 6 bases between them. There are 13 residues in the CDR3. The CDR3 region has the DNA TGTGCCAGCAGTTTATTCCCTACCGGGGAGCTGTTTTTT. It encodes CASSLFPTGELFF.

V usage is TRBV6-2 or TRBV6-3 and J usage is TRBJ1-5; no definite D call. The germline V gene encodes CDR1 MNHEY and CDR2 SVGEGT. The CDR3 contains 12 residues. Trimming stripped 5 bases from V and 5 bases from J, with 7 bases between. CDR3 in DNA: TGTGCCAGCAGTACCAAGTATCAGCCCCAGCATTTT. The encoded protein is CASSTKYQPQHF.

The rearrangement uses TRBV5-1 and TRBJ2-1; D unresolved. This CDR3 has 11 amino acids. The germline gives CDR1 SGHRS, CDR2 YFSETQ. CDR3 nucleotide sequence: TGCACCAACAGCCGATCGGATGAGCAGTTCTTC. As protein: CTNSRSDEQFF. The entire variable domain, with the rest obtained from reference TRBV5-1 and TRBJ2-1, is as follows: KAGVTQTPRYLIKTRGQQVTLSCSPISGHRSVSWYQQTPGQGLQFLFEYFSETQRNKGNFPGRFSGRQFSNSRSEMNVSTLELGDSALYLCTNSRSDEQFFGPGTRLTVL.

This clonotype was observed at least ten times. The chain couples TRBV12-3 or TRBV12-4 to TRBJ1-6; no reliable D call. The V end was cut by 6 bases, the J end by 8 bases, with 8 bases between. The CDR3 consists of 12 residues. For the CDR3, the DNA is TGTGCCAGCAGCTGGGGTGATTCACCCCTCCACTTT. Amino acids: CASSWGDSPLHF.

About this clonotype: This could be a read error, since a much larger clone is one nucleotide away. The chain carries TRBV7-2 and TRBJ1-5, with unresolved D. The CDR3 covers 15 residues. Germline V CDR1 and CDR2: SGHTA, FQGNSA. This CDR3 reads CANSLSRWGNQPQHF. The CDR3 region has the DNA TGTGCCAACAGCTTAAGTAGATGGGGCAATCAGCCCCAGCATTTT.

The gene calls are TRBV7-2 and TRBJ1-3; D possibly corresponds to TRBD1 (6 bases). V was pared by 3 bases and J by 10 bases, with 19 bases between. Germline V gene data show CDR1 as SGHTA and CDR2 as FQGNSA. The CDR3 is 15 residues long. CDR3 DNA: TGTGCCAGCAGCTTTTTTCCGGGACATTCAAAGACCATATATTTT. Protein: CASSFFPGHSKTIYF.

There are many counts of this clonotype. This rearrangement joins TRBV7-6 to TRBJ1-6; D is ambiguous. This CDR3 spans 14 amino acids. Germline V gene data show CDR1 as SGHVS and CDR2 as FNYEAQ. Trimming left V 5 bases short and J 10 bases short, with 15 bases between. The CDR3 reads CASSDVGAGSPLHF. CDR3 nucleotide sequence: TGTGCCAGCAGCGACGTGGGTGCAGGATCACCCCTCCACTTT. Based on the CDR3 plus reference TRBV7-6 and TRBJ1-6, the full variable domain is GAGVSQSPRYKVTKRGQDVALRCDPISGHVSLYWYRQALGQGPEFLTYFNYEAQQDKSGLPNDRFSAERPEGSISTLTIQRTEQRDSAMYRCASSDVGAGSPLHFGNGTRLTVT.

The chain recombines TRBV6-8 with TRBJ1-1; weak D call: TRBD1 (5 bases). This CDR3 is 14 amino acids long. The germline gives CDR1 MNHGY, CDR2 SAAAGT. V dropped 2 bases and J dropped 4 bases, with 11 bases sitting between them. CDR3 sequence (DNA): TGTGCCAGCAGTTACCAGCCCGGGGCCACTGAAGCTTTCTTT. Residues: CASSYQPGATEAFF.

This clonotype turned up a few times. The chain employs TRBV5-6 and TRBJ2-1, with D possibly TRBD2 on 5 matching bases. The CDR3 sequence is 15 residues long. Germline CDR1 reads SGHDT; CDR2 reads YYEEEE. Trimming cost V 4 bases and J 4 bases, with 15 bases left between them. CDR3 amino acids: CASSPSPAAYNEQFF. The CDR3 DNA is TGTGCCAGCAGCCCGAGCCCAGCGGCATACAATGAGCAGTTCTTC.

This chain connects TRBV20-1 to TRBJ1-3, with D uncertain. V was shortened by 1 base and J by 4 bases, with 17 bases between the two germline ends. Germline V gene data show CDR1 as DFQATT and CDR2 as SNEGSKA (reference sequence). The CDR3 extends over 16 amino acids. The CDR3 DNA sequence: TGCAGTGCTAGAGGTCCGCGTGGGCCCGAAGGAAACACCATATATTTT. As protein: CSARGPRGPEGNTIYF.

With regard to this clonotype: Sequence at one end of the junction differs from germline and may be a read error. The chain joins TRBV5-1 to TRBJ2-3; 7 positions agree with TRBD2. The V gene's germline CDR1 is SGHRS and CDR2 YFSETQ. This CDR3 contains 16 residues. The CDR3, as DNA: TGCGTCAGCACCCGGATCGGGGGGACGAGCACAGATACGCAGTATTTT. Protein: CVSTRIGGTSTDTQYF. Based on the CDR3 plus reference TRBV5-1 and TRBJ2-3, the full variable domain is KAGVTQTPRYLIKTRGQQVTLSCSPISGHRSVSWYQQTPGQGLQFLFEYFSETQRNKGNFPGRFSGRQFSNSRSEMNVSTLELGDSALYLCVSTRIGGTSTDTQYFGPGTRLTVL.

The sample holds a few counts of this clonotype. The genes are TRBV6-5 and TRBJ1-5; 8 positions agree with TRBD1. The CDR3 consists of 17 residues. Germline CDR1 MNHEY, CDR2 SVGAGI. V was clipped by 6 bases and J by 1 base; unmatched bases: 11. The CDR3 loop reads CASRTTHRGASNQPQHF. The CDR3 nucleotides are TGTGCCAGCAGGACGACGCACAGGGGGGCAAGCAATCAGCCCCAGCATTTT.

The V call is TRBV7-8, the J call TRBJ2-2; 9 positions agree with TRBD1. Germline CDR1 reads SGHVS; CDR2 reads FQNEAQ. There are 15 residues in the CDR3. Germline trimming cut 8 bases from V and 7 bases from J; bases unmatched to any gene: 11. In DNA form, the CDR3 reads TGTGCCAGCGGGACAGGGAGCTGGGGGGTCGGGGAGCTGTTTTTT. Protein product: CASGTGSWGVGELFF.